A selection of T cell receptor beta chains follows, all from one sample in a study of OX40 agonist ivuxolimab in advanced cancers. The method was immunoSEQ multiplex PCR; TCRdb's version includes in-frame clones alone and lacks a portion of them. This sample yields 20,000 to 25,000 clones, of which about 79% are seen a single time; 26% belongs to the top ten. The sample consisted of CD4+ or CD8+ T cells sorted from blood, taken in a trial of the OX40 agonist ivuxolimab. The receptors shown here come from an adult with an advanced solid tumor such as melanoma, head and neck, liver or kidney cancer. The CDR3 runs from the conserved cysteine through the conserved F or W. Each record gives: clone size, J gene, V gene, D gene, CDR3 DNA, CDR3 protein. A D gene is named only where the DNA matches it firmly. Clone size is stated in some rows and not others, as once, few, many or a class when expanded.

size: NA
J: TRBJ2-7
V: TRBV10-3
D: TRBD1
DNA: TGTGCCATCAGGGAGACAGGGGGCAACTACGAGCAGTACTTC
CDR3: CAIRETGGNYEQYF

size: few
J: TRBJ1-1
V: TRBV28
D: NA
DNA: TGTGCCAGCAGTCCTTTGTCCCCGCCAGTGAACACTGAAGCTTTCTTT
CDR3: CASSPLSPPVNTEAFF

size: NA
J: TRBJ2-1
V: TRBV27
D: TRBD2
DNA: TGTGCCAGCCAAGCGGGAGGATCCTACAATGAGCAGTTCTTC
CDR3: CASQAGGSYNEQFF

size: NA
J: TRBJ2-7
V: TRBV6-5
D: TRBD2
DNA: TGTGCCAGCAGCAAAGGGACTAGCGGCTACGAGCAGTACTTC
CDR3: CASSKGTSGYEQYF

size: once
J: TRBJ2-1
V: TRBV28
D: TRBD2
DNA: TGTGCCAGCAGCCCTATGACGCTAGCGGGAGGGCCGGGAAATGAGCAGTTCTTC
CDR3: CASSPMTLAGGPGNEQFF

size: once
J: TRBJ2-7
V: TRBV2
D: NA
DNA: TGTGCCAGCAGTGAATTCTACAGGACCTACGAGCAGTACTTC
CDR3: CASSEFYRTYEQYF

size: few
J: TRBJ2-7
V: TRBV7-9
D: NA
DNA: TGTGCCAGCAGCTTCCCCCCCGAGCAGTACTTC
CDR3: CASSFPPEQYF

size: NA
J: TRBJ1-1
V: TRBV5-6
D: NA
DNA: TGTGCCAGCAGCTCTGACGGGGCGACTATCGTTGCTTTCTTT
CDR3: CASSSDGATIVAFF

size: NA
J: TRBJ2-1
V: TRBV14
D: NA
DNA: TGTGCCAGCAGCCCACAGGAGACAGGCAAGTTTTCCTACAATGAGCAGTTCTTC
CDR3: CASSPQETGKFSYNEQFF

size: NA
J: TRBJ2-7
V: TRBV10-3
D: TRBD1
DNA: TGTGCCATCAGTGCAACGGGACAGGGGGCCTCCTCCTACGAGCAGTACTTC
CDR3: CAISATGQGASSYEQYF

size: NA
J: TRBJ1-5
V: TRBV4-1
D: TRBD1
DNA: TGCGCCAGCAGCCGCCTACAGGGGGGGGGCCAGCCCCAGCATTTT
CDR3: CASSRLQGGGQPQHF

size: few
J: TRBJ2-2
V: TRBV11-2
D: NA
DNA: TGTGCCAGCAGCCGGATCGGACCTTCGAACACCGGGGAGCTGTTTTTT
CDR3: CASSRIGPSNTGELFF

size: NA
J: TRBJ2-2
V: TRBV7-9
D: TRBD2
DNA: TGTGCCAGCAGGCGGAGCGGGAGCACGAACACCGGGGAGCTGTTTTTT
CDR3: CASRRSGSTNTGELFF

size: NA
J: TRBJ2-7
V: TRBV27
D: NA
DNA: TGTGCCAGCAGTTATACGGCCTCCTACGAGCAGTACTTC
CDR3: CASSYTASYEQYF

size: NA
J: TRBJ1-1
V: TRBV9
D: TRBD1
DNA: TGTGCCAGCAGCCCGTGGGACAGACAGAACACTGAAGCTTTCTTT
CDR3: CASSPWDRQNTEAFF

size: few
J: TRBJ2-7
V: TRBV28
D: TRBD2
DNA: TGTGCCAGCAGTCTAGGCGGGGGTACAGACGGGCAGTACTTC
CDR3: CASSLGGGTDGQYF

size: once
J: TRBJ2-3
V: TRBV5-6
D: NA
DNA: TGTGCCAGCAGGGTGAGGGGGTCGCAGGATACGCAGTATTTT
CDR3: CASRVRGSQDTQYF

size: NA
J: TRBJ2-5
V: TRBV28
D: TRBD1
DNA: TGTGCCAGCAGTCCGGCCCCGACAGGGGGATTGGAGACCCAGTACTTC
CDR3: CASSPAPTGGLETQYF

size: NA
J: TRBJ2-7
V: TRBV9
D: TRBD2
DNA: TGTGCCAGCAGCCTCTCGGGAGGGGCGGGCGAGCAGTACTTC
CDR3: CASSLSGGAGEQYF

size: NA
J: TRBJ2-3
V: TRBV6-1
D: TRBD2
DNA: TGTGCCAGCACCTACCCCGCGGGAGCGGCAGATACGCAGTATTTT
CDR3: CASTYPAGAADTQYF

size: NA
J: TRBJ2-7
V: TRBV4-1
D: NA
DNA: TGCGCCAGCAGCCAAGATTCCGGGGGACGCCTTTTCGACGAGCAGTACTTC
CDR3: CASSQDSGGRLFDEQYF

size: once
J: TRBJ1-3
V: TRBV7-3
D: NA
DNA: TGTGCCAGCAGACCTGGGGCAGGCTACTCTGGAAACACCATATATTTT
CDR3: CASRPGAGYSGNTIYF

size: few
J: TRBJ2-2
V: TRBV6-5
D: NA
DNA: TGTGCCAGCAGTTATGAGTGGGGGCTCGGCGGGGAGCTGTTTTTT
CDR3: CASSYEWGLGGELFF

size: NA
J: TRBJ2-7
V: TRBV27
D: NA
DNA: TGTGCCAGCAGTTATTCAGGGTTGAGCTCCTACGAGCAGTACTTC
CDR3: CASSYSGLSSYEQYF

size: medium-sized
J: TRBJ1-6
V: TRBV11-2
D: NA
DNA: TGTGCCAGCAGGCGGACACATTATAATTCACCCCTCCACTTT
CDR3: CASRRTHYNSPLHF

size: NA
J: TRBJ1-1
V: TRBV13
D: NA
DNA: TGTGCCAGCAGCTTCGGACAAGGGGAGAGAGCTTTCTTT
CDR3: CASSFGQGERAFF

size: once
J: TRBJ2-7
V: TRBV6-1
D: TRBD1
DNA: TGTGCCAGCAGTGAAGAGTGGGACAGACCCTACGAGCAGTACTTC
CDR3: CASSEEWDRPYEQYF

size: NA
J: TRBJ1-1
V: TRBV19
D: NA
DNA: TGTGCCAGTAGTATCCGAGTTTCGTGGACTGAAGCTTTCTTT
CDR3: CASSIRVSWTEAFF

size: NA
J: TRBJ2-2
V: TRBV7-7
D: TRBD2
DNA: TGTGCTAGCAGCTCACCTAGCGGGAGGGCCGGGGAGCTGTTTTTT
CDR3: CASSSPSGRAGELFF

size: NA
J: TRBJ2-2
V: TRBV9
D: TRBD1
DNA: TGTGCCAGCAGCCTGAGGACAGGTGGGAACACCGGGGAGCTGTTTTTT
CDR3: CASSLRTGGNTGELFF

size: once
J: TRBJ1-1
V: TRBV6-5
D: NA
DNA: TGTGCCAGCAGTTACTCGATCCGCCAGGTCCGAACTGAAGCTTTCTTT
CDR3: CASSYSIRQVRTEAFF

size: NA
J: TRBJ2-1
V: TRBV5-5
D: NA
DNA: TGTGCCAGCAGACAGGAAAGCTCCTACAATGAGCAGTTCTTC
CDR3: CASRQESSYNEQFF

size: NA
J: TRBJ2-7
V: TRBV28
D: NA
DNA: TGTGCCAGCAGTGAACCGATTGGGGTCTCCTACGAGCAGTACTTC
CDR3: CASSEPIGVSYEQYF

size: NA
J: TRBJ2-7
V: TRBV6-1
D: NA
DNA: TGTGCCAGCAGTGATGGTGTAGGACAGACCTACGAGCAGTACTTC
CDR3: CASSDGVGQTYEQYF

size: NA
J: TRBJ2-1
V: TRBV6-5
D: TRBD2
DNA: TGTGCCAGCAGTTACTCCGCGGGAGGTTCCTACAATGAGCAGTTCTTC
CDR3: CASSYSAGGSYNEQFF

size: NA
J: TRBJ1-2
V: TRBV5-1
D: TRBD1
DNA: TGTGCCAGCAGCGTCGACAGGGGACGTGGCTATGGCTACACCTTC
CDR3: CASSVDRGRGYGYTF

size: NA
J: TRBJ1-2
V: TRBV27
D: TRBD1
DNA: TGTGCCAGCAGTTTATCTGGACAGGGCCCCTATGGCTACACCTTC
CDR3: CASSLSGQGPYGYTF

size: NA
J: TRBJ1-2
V: TRBV10-3
D: NA
DNA: TGTGCCATCAGTGAGTCTTTGGAGGCGTCGAGCTATGGCTACACCTTC
CDR3: CAISESLEASSYGYTF

size: NA
J: TRBJ2-3
V: TRBV5-8
D: NA
DNA: TGTGCCAGCACCGACCCTAGCACAGATACGCAGTATTTT
CDR3: CASTDPSTDTQYF

size: NA
J: TRBJ2-3
V: TRBV6-5
D: NA
DNA: TGTGCCAGCAGTTACGACAGCGGCGATACGCAGTATTTT
CDR3: CASSYDSGDTQYF

size: NA
J: TRBJ1-2
V: TRBV2
D: NA
DNA: TGTGCCAGCAAGCCCTTAACAGATGGCTATGGCTACACCTTC
CDR3: CASKPLTDGYGYTF

size: NA
J: TRBJ2-7
V: TRBV30
D: TRBD2
DNA: TGTGCCTGGAGTGGGGACTACCCCTACGAGCAGTACTTC
CDR3: CAWSGDYPYEQYF

size: NA
J: TRBJ2-1
V: TRBV7-6
D: NA
DNA: TGTGCCAGCAGCTTGTGGCTAGCCGATGAGCAGTTCTTC
CDR3: CASSLWLADEQFF

size: NA
J: TRBJ1-2
V: TRBV28
D: NA
DNA: TGTGCCAGCAGTTTGGGGTGGGGATATGGCTACACCTTC
CDR3: CASSLGWGYGYTF

size: NA
J: TRBJ2-7
V: TRBV11-2
D: TRBD2
DNA: TGTGCCAGCAGCGGCGGACTAGCGGGAGGGCCGCGGATCTACGAGCAGTACTTC
CDR3: CASSGGLAGGPRIYEQYF

size: NA
J: TRBJ2-7
V: TRBV4-2
D: TRBD1
DNA: TGTGCCAGCAGCGCCTTGGACAGGGGAATCTACGAGCAGTACTTC
CDR3: CASSALDRGIYEQYF